This T cell receptor beta chain is drawn from a study of T cell responses to AZD1222 COVID-19 vaccine. Study-level information: Combined were second doses at about 4 or about 12 weeks. Study conclusions and caveats: It should be noted that donors were predominantly white British and more often female, and clonal diversity was possibly underestimated. Nearly half of spike-specific TCRs reportedly go after variant regions that carry no mutations. The CD4 TCRs associated with vaccination extended across spike and predominated at 160-218 and 743-854.

The method was immunoSEQ multiplex PCR; TCRdb's version includes in-frame clones alone and lacks a portion of them. The sample lists around 110,000 clones; under 95% were seen once. CDR3 length: 15 amino acids. Germline CDR1 is LGHNA and CDR2 is YSLEER. Trimming removed 0 bases at V and 1 base at J, with 8 bases between. As to this clone: The antigen remains undetermined. The same CDR3 also results from other DNA sequences found in this sample.

This specimen was peripheral blood, taken on day 0 of AZD1222 vaccination. The V and J genes are TRBV4-3 and TRBJ2-3; D is unresolved. This receptor was obtained from an adult in good health. The CDR3 region is CASSQDPLGTDTQYF. For the CDR3, the DNA is TGCGCCAGCAGCCAAGATCCGCTTGGCACAGATACGCAGTATTTT.